This is a list of T cell receptor beta chains from one sample in a study of response to subunit inactivated influenza vaccine. TCRdb reanalysed the RT-PCR reads using MiXCR and keeps one entry per CDR3 protein. The table lists about 780,000 distinct CDR3 sequences, roughly 18% of them singletons. The sample was PBMCs from blood, taken 5 to 6 days after vaccination. Receptors originate from a man aged 45 to 65 who received an inactivated influenza vaccine. Both conserved end residues are part of each CDR3. The D gene is left open where the match is weak. Clone size is shown for a subset of rows, as once, few, many or a class of expanded clone.

-	TRBD1	TRBV13	TRBJ2-2	CASSLGGQPFPGELFF	TGTGCCAGCAGCCTAGGGGGACAGCCTTTCCCCGGGGAGCTGTTTTTT
-	-	TRBV4-2	TRBJ2-2	CASSQGWVGELFF	TGTGCCAGCAGCCAAGGTTGGGTCGGGGAGCTGTTTTTT
few	-	TRBV28	TRBJ2-1	CASSPAWKYNEQFF	TGTGCCAGCAGTCCGGCCTGGAAGTACAATGAGCAGTTCTTC
-	TRBD2	TRBV7-9	TRBJ2-1	CASSLPTSLLYNEQFF	TGTGCCAGCAGCTTGCCGACTAGCCTCCTCTACAATGAGCAGTTCTTC
few	-	TRBV7-9	TRBJ2-3	CASSLDALADTDTQYF	TGTGCCAGCAGCTTAGATGCTCTCGCAGACACAGATACGCAGTATTTT
few	TRBD1	TRBV10-3	TRBJ2-2	CAIGQASTGELFF	TGTGCCATCGGACAGGCGTCGACCGGGGAGCTGTTTTTT
-	-	TRBV7-8	TRBJ1-1	CASSLIPMESSEAFF	TGTGCCAGCAGCTTAATCCCCATGGAAAGTTCTGAAGCTTTCTTT
-	TRBD2	TRBV4-3	TRBJ2-1	CASSQAGLSYNEQFF	TGCGCCAGCAGCCAAGCGGGACTATCCTACAATGAGCAGTTCTTC
few	TRBD1	TRBV10-3	TRBJ1-1	CAISEGQEMNTEAFF	TGTGCCATCAGTGAGGGACAGGAGATGAACACTGAAGCTTTCTTT
few	-	TRBV4-2	TRBJ2-2	CASSQEIGSTTGELFF	TGTGCCAGCAGCCAAGAGATAGGGAGTACGACCGGGGAGCTGTTTTTT
-	-	TRBV12-3/TRBV12-4	TRBJ2-7	CASSPTPDDYEQYF	TGTGCCAGCAGTCCCACCCCCGATGACTACGAGCAGTACTTC
few	-	TRBV12-3/TRBV12-4	TRBJ2-1	CASSKGQHSYNEQFF	TGTGCCAGCAGTAAAGGACAGCACTCCTACAATGAGCAGTTCTTC
many	TRBD1	TRBV20-1	TRBJ2-5	CSARSGQGDRETQYF	TGCAGTGCTAGATCCGGACAGGGAGATCGAGAGACCCAGTACTTC
few	-	TRBV7-9	TRBJ1-1	CASSLEGGFAEAFF	TGTGCCAGCAGCTTAGAGGGGGGATTTGCTGAAGCTTTCTTT
-	TRBD1	TRBV29-1	TRBJ2-5	CSATGAPGTGRETQYF	TGCAGCGCAACGGGGGCACCCGGGACAGGGAGAGAGACCCAGTACTTC
-	-	TRBV6-2/TRBV6-3	TRBJ2-4	CASSRTVKNIQYF	TGTGCCAGCAGCCGGACAGTAAAAAACATTCAGTACTTC
-	TRBD1	TRBV29-1	TRBJ2-3	CSVETGTGTDTQYF	TGCAGCGTTGAGACAGGGACCGGGACAGATACGCAGTATTTT
-	-	TRBV3-1	TRBJ1-6	CASSPGTPYNSPLHF	TGTGCCAGCAGCCCCGGGACACCCTATAATTCACCCCTCCACTTT
-	TRBD1	TRBV7-9	TRBJ2-2	CASSIRQGITGELFF	TGTGCCAGCAGCATCCGACAGGGAATAACCGGGGAGCTGTTTTTT
few	TRBD2	TRBV7-2	TRBJ2-1	CASSLASVGTSGEQFF	TGTGCCAGCAGCTTAGCGTCTGTTGGGACTAGCGGTGAGCAGTTCTTC
-	-	TRBV20-1	TRBJ2-1	CSASKASYNEQFF	TGCAGTGCTAGTAAGGCCAGTTACAATGAGCAGTTCTTC
-	-	TRBV20-1	TRBJ2-7	CSARGPASEQYF	TGCAGTGCCCGGGGCCCCGCCTCCGAGCAGTACTTC
few	-	TRBV6-6	TRBJ1-5	CASRLDGNQPQHF	TGTGCCAGCAGATTGGACGGCAATCAGCCCCAGCATTTT
few	TRBD1	TRBV7-9	TRBJ2-7	CASSLRIPGTAFEQYF	TGTGCCAGCAGCCTAAGAATCCCCGGGACAGCGTTCGAGCAGTACTTC
many	-	TRBV20-1	TRBJ2-3	CSARDPNTQYF	TGCAGTGCTAGAGATCCCAATACGCAGTATTTT
-	-	TRBV28	TRBJ1-5	CASSLVRTADNQPQHF	TGTGCCAGCAGTTTAGTAAGGACAGCGGACAATCAGCCCCAGCATTTT
few	-	TRBV20-1	TRBJ2-5	CSVSGQAVGTQYF	TGCAGTGTTAGCGGACAGGCCGTGGGGACCCAGTACTTC
-	-	TRBV3-1	TRBJ2-7	CASSQIIGSYEQYF	TGTGCCAGCAGCCAGATAATTGGCTCCTACGAGCAGTACTTC
-	-	TRBV4-3	TRBJ2-7	CASSQDTGWGEQYF	TGCGCCAGCAGCCAAGATACGGGTTGGGGCGAGCAGTACTTC
-	TRBD2	TRBV4-2	TRBJ2-3	CASSQDGGELATDTQYF	TGTGCCAGCAGCCAAGATGGGGGGGAACTAGCGACAGATACGCAGTATTTT
many	TRBD1	TRBV20-1	TRBJ1-2	CRAGTGGDYGYTF	TGCAGGGCCGGGACAGGGGGCGACTATGGCTACACCTTC
-	TRBD1	TRBV12-3/TRBV12-4	TRBJ1-5	CASRNTGGWNQPQHF	TGTGCCAGCAGGAATACAGGGGGATGGAATCAGCCCCAGCATTTT
-	-	TRBV6-1	TRBJ2-6	CASTTAGGFSGANVLTF	TGTGCCAGCACCACAGCGGGCGGCTTCTCTGGGGCCAACGTCCTGACTTTC
few	TRBD2	TRBV4-2	TRBJ2-7	CASSQGKGTRPSGLSYEQYF	TGTGCCAGCAGCCAAGGGAAGGGAACAAGACCTAGCGGACTCTCCTACGAGCAGTACTTC
-	-	TRBV5-1	TRBJ2-7	CASSFRTGSYEQYF	TGCGCCAGCAGCTTCCGGACGGGGTCCTACGAGCAGTACTTC
-	-	TRBV29-1	TRBJ2-5	CSATGNFDGPAGKTQYF	TGCAGCGCGACTGGGAATTTTGACGGGCCAGCCGGGAAGACCCAGTACTTC
few	TRBD2	TRBV20-1	TRBJ2-1	CSPDEREAPGQFF	TGCAGCCCTGACGAGCGGGAGGCCCCCGGCCAGTTCTTC
-	-	TRBV6-4	TRBJ2-5	CAKFPGPRGETQYF	TGTGCCAAATTTCCGGGACCTAGAGGGGAGACCCAGTACTTC
once	-	TRBV4-3	TRBJ1-2	CATSPGTVGVYGYTF	TGCGCCACTTCGCCGGGGACCGTCGGGGTCTATGGCTACACCTTC
-	-	TRBV5-1	TRBJ1-2	CASSIQGYGYTF	TGCGCCAGCAGCATTCAGGGGTATGGCTACACCTTC
-	TRBD2	TRBV4-1	TRBJ2-7	CASSQLAGTNYEQYF	TGCGCCAGCAGCCAGCTAGCGGGGACAAACTACGAGCAGTACTTC
few	-	TRBV7-6	TRBJ2-6	CASSLAPSSGANVLTF	TGTGCCAGCAGCTTAGCGCCGAGCTCTGGGGCCAACGTCCTGACTTTC
few	TRBD1	TRBV29-1	TRBJ2-7	CSVKTGPFYEQYF	TGCAGCGTGAAGACAGGGCCTTTTTACGAGCAGTACTTC
-	TRBD1	TRBV20-1	TRBJ1-2	CSAQDRVWYGYTF	TGCAGTGCTCAAGACAGGGTTTGGTATGGCTACACCTTC
many	-	TRBV3-1	TRBJ2-2	CASSQTGELFF	TGTGCCAGCAGCCAAACTGGGGAGCTGTTTTTT
-	-	TRBV20-1	TRBJ2-2	CSARAGATGDNTGELFF	TGCAGTGCTAGGGCGGGGGCTACGGGCGACAACACCGGGGAGCTGTTTTTT
many	-	TRBV12-3/TRBV12-4	TRBJ2-2	CASSFVGELFF	TGTGCCAGCAGTTTCGTGGGGGAGCTGTTTTTT
few	TRBD2	TRBV28	TRBJ2-1	CASSLVSLAGGVSEDEQFF	TGTGCCAGCAGTTTAGTTTCCTTAGCGGGGGGGGTGAGTGAGGATGAGCAGTTCTTC
-	TRBD1	TRBV5-3	TRBJ1-5	CARSRQTPGQGAFNQPQHF	TGTGCCAGAAGCCGTCAGACCCCGGGACAGGGGGCTTTTAATCAGCCCCAGCATTTT
few	-	TRBV6-1	TRBJ1-6	CASLLTDYNSPLHF	TGTGCCAGCCTACTTACAGATTATAATTCACCCCTCCACTTT
few	-	TRBV4-2	TRBJ1-6	CASSQTRHNSPLHF	TGTGCCAGCAGCCAAACCCGTCATAATTCACCCCTCCACTTT
few	TRBD1	TRBV11-1	TRBJ2-7	CASSRDRGSTYEQYF	TGTGCCAGCAGCCGGGACAGGGGCTCAACCTACGAGCAGTACTTC